These 18 T cell receptor beta chains originate from one sample sequenced in a study of blood T cell repertoires in COVID-19. Clones were read by immunoSEQ multiplex PCR, and TCRdb kept only the in-frame ones, dropping some. The data show about 280,000 clones, almost 90% seen once. The source material was PBMCs or T cells enriched from blood (not recorded which). Receptor source: a woman aged 18-29 years with acute COVID-19.

The chain joins TRBV28 to TRBJ2-1; 8 nucleotides match TRBD2. Per germline, CDR1 MDHEN and CDR2 SYDVKM. J was trimmed by 1 base and V by 4 bases; bases with no gene match: 9. The CDR3 extends over 17 amino acids. CDR3 region: CASSSRAASGSYNEQFF. CDR3 DNA sequence: TGTGCCAGCAGTTCCCGGGCGGCTAGCGGGTCCTACAATGAGCAGTTCTTC.

The chain couples TRBV5-1 to TRBJ1-6; 8 bases map to TRBD1. V lost 4 bases to trimming and J lost 13 bases; unmatched junction nucleotides: 10. Germline CDR1 and CDR2: SGHRS and YFSETQ. This CDR3 is built from 14 residues. The DNA of the CDR3 is TGCGCCAGCAGCCTTGGACAGGGTTCTGATCCCCTCCACTTT. Translation: CASSLGQGSDPLHF.

V usage is TRBV6-2 or TRBV6-3 and J usage is TRBJ2-5; no clear D. The V end lost 6 bases, the J end lost 5 bases, and 13 bases lay between the germline ends. CDR1 and CDR2 from the germline V gene are MNHEY and SVGEGT. CDR3 length: 13 residues. CDR3 sequence: CASSSGTLETQYF. In DNA, the CDR3 is TGTGCCAGCAGCTCAGGTACCCTTGAGACCCAGTACTTC.

The chain has TRBV5-1 and TRBJ2-7; 9 bases align to TRBD1. The CDR3 has 13 amino acids. The V and J ends lost 4 bases and 7 bases, in that order; junction bases with no gene match: 6. Germline V gene data show CDR1 as SGHRS and CDR2 as YFSETQ. The CDR3 sequence: CASSDTGGREQYF. The CDR3 coding sequence is TGCGCCAGCAGCGACACAGGGGGCCGGGAGCAGTACTTC.

The rearrangement joins TRBV27 to TRBJ2-7, with TRBD2 matching over 9 bases. V shed 6 bases, J shed 6 bases, and the junction held 6 bases outside the gene matches. CDR1 is MNHEY, CDR2 SMNVEV, per germline (reference sequence). The CDR3 runs to 13 residues. CDR3 sequence (DNA): TGTGCCAGCAGCAATAGCGGGAGTCTCGAGCAGTACTTC. It yields the protein CASSNSGSLEQYF.

The rearrangement links TRBV7-2 to TRBJ1-3, with TRBD1 as a possible D gene (5 bases). This CDR3 is built from 14 residues. In germline, CDR1 is SGHTA, CDR2 FQGNSA. Trimming cost V 2 bases and J 2 bases, with 7 bases left between them. The CDR3 protein is CASSLWGAGNTIYF. CDR3 DNA sequence: TGTGCCAGCAGCTTATGGGGGGCTGGAAACACCATATATTTT.

The chain combines TRBV19 with TRBJ2-1; 8 bases fit TRBD2. Germline trimming cut 7 bases from V and 7 bases from J; bases unmatched to any gene: 6. Germline V CDR1 and CDR2: LNHDA, SQIVND (reference sequence). The CDR3 loop spans 13 amino acids. The CDR3 region has the DNA TGTGCCAGTACCACGGGAGGGGAGAATGAGCAGTTCTTC. Translating gives CASTTGGENEQFF.

This rearrangement joins TRBV5-1 to TRBJ1-1; D perhaps matches TRBD1 (5 bases). V lost 1 base, J lost 1 base, and 8 bases lay in between. Germline V lookup: CDR1 SGHRS, CDR2 YFSETQ. There are 14 residues in the CDR3. This chain's CDR3 is CASSLRGWNTEAFF. The CDR3 bases are TGCGCCAGCAGCTTGAGGGGATGGAACACTGAAGCTTTCTTT.

V and J are TRBV29-1 and TRBJ2-3, with 10 nucleotides matching TRBD2. Unmatched junction bases numbered 9, after V lost 6 bases and J lost 3 bases. CDR3 length: 15 amino acids. The germline gives CDR1 SQVTM, CDR2 ANQGSEA. As DNA, the CDR3 is TGCAGCGTCGAACGATTAGCGGGAGGTACAGATACGCAGTATTTT. As protein: CSVERLAGGTDTQYF.

V gene TRBV4-2 combines with J gene TRBJ2-1, with 13 bases aligning to TRBD2. J gave up 9 bases and V 0 bases, and 11 bases lay outside the gene matches. The CDR3 extends over 18 amino acids. The germline V gene has CDR1 LGHNA and CDR2 YNFKEQ. The CDR3 nucleotides are TGTGCCAGCAGCCAAGATTGGACTAGGACTAGCGGGAGTCGTGAGCAGTTCTTC. Translated: CASSQDWTRTSGSREQFF.

The chain couples TRBV10-3 to TRBJ1-4; TRBD1 agrees at 9 bases. From germline, CDR1 is ENHRY and CDR2 SYGVKD. The V segment lost 8 bases and the J segment 6 bases; nucleotides outside the gene matches: 1. The CDR3 has 12 amino acids. CDR3 region: CAIRDRDEKLFF. The CDR3 nucleotides are TGTGCCATCCGGGACAGGGATGAAAAACTGTTTTTT.

The chain has TRBV27 and TRBJ2-1; D is possibly TRBD1 (7 bases). CDR1 is MNHEY, CDR2 SMNVEV, per germline (reference sequence). The V end was cut by 6 bases, the J end by 0 bases, with 12 bases between. The CDR3 is 15 residues long. The CDR3 loop is CASRLQGGSYNEQFF. Here the CDR3 DNA reads TGTGCCAGCAGGCTCCAGGGGGGCTCCTACAATGAGCAGTTCTTC.

V gene TRBV29-1 combines with J gene TRBJ1-2; 9 bases map to TRBD1. With 1 base clipped from V and 8 bases from J, the junction kept 5 bases outside the gene matches. Germline V gives CDR1 SQVTM, CDR2 ANQGSEA. The CDR3 has 13 residues. CDR3: CSVEAATGGGYTF. CDR3 DNA: TGCAGCGTTGAAGCCGCAACAGGGGGCGGCTACACCTTC.

This chain joins TRBV5-6 and TRBJ2-2, with D unclear. Germline values: CDR1 SGHDT, CDR2 YYEEEE. The CDR3 contains 12 residues. Between the trimmed V and J ends, which lost 4 bases and 7 bases, there was a span of 8 bases. The CDR3: CASSRYGGELFF. The CDR3 DNA is TGTGCCAGCAGCCGCTATGGCGGGGAGCTGTTTTTT.

The genes are TRBV12-3 or TRBV12-4 and TRBJ2-1; TRBD2 might be the D (6 bases). The ends were cut back, 5 bases at V and 4 bases at J, with 9 bases in the middle. The CDR3 covers 13 residues. CDR3 DNA sequence: TGTGCCAGCAGTCCCGGGGGTTACAATGAGCAGTTCTTC. The encoded protein is CASSPGGYNEQFF.

This clone was seen only a few times. V usage is TRBV5-6 and J usage is TRBJ2-3; D remains ambiguous. The CDR3 has 13 residues. V was cut by 6 bases and J by 2 bases, with 10 bases left in between. Germline CDR1 and CDR2: SGHDT and YYEEEE. The CDR3, as DNA: TGTGCCAGCAACCCGAGATACACAGATACGCAGTATTTT. Translation gives CASNPRYTDTQYF.

This chain uses TRBV30 with TRBJ2-5; 10 bases align to TRBD2. The CDR3 spans 12 residues. After removal of 4 bases from V and 10 bases from J, the junction contained 6 bases not matched to a gene. Germline V CDR1 and CDR2: GTSNPN, SVGIG (reference sequence). Here the CDR3 DNA reads TGTGCCTGGACGGCTAGCGGGAGTGTCCAGTACTTC. Translating gives CAWTASGSVQYF.

CDR3 nucleotides: TGTGCCAGCAGTTTGGGACAGGGTTGGGGTCAGCCCCAGCATTTT. Amino acids: CASSLGQGWGQPQHF. The rearrangement uses TRBV27 and TRBJ1-5; 9 nucleotides match TRBD1. The junction had 6 bases not matched to a gene; V was cut back by 3 bases and J by 6 bases. The CDR3 consists of 15 residues. Looked up from germline, CDR1 is MNHEY and CDR2 is SMNVEV (reference sequence).